The 31 T cell receptor beta chains in this list originate from one sample, sequenced in a study of blood T cell repertoires in COVID-19. Repertoires were generated with immunoSEQ multiplex PCR, while TCRdb's copy carries only in-frame clones and drops some. This table has more than 200,000 clones, around nine tenths appearing once. Sequenced input: PBMCs or T cells enriched from blood (not recorded which). Receptor source: a woman in her 30s who had recovered from COVID-19.

Here the CDR3 reads CRIGTSYEQYF. CDR3 nucleotides: TGCAGGATTGGGACTTCCTACGAGCAGTACTTC. The chain carries TRBV20-1 and TRBJ2-7, with D possibly TRBD2 on 6 matching bases. The CDR3 loop spans 11 amino acids. Germline V gene data show CDR1 as DFQATT and CDR2 as SNEGSKA (reference sequence).

This clone appeared a few times. This chain joins TRBV27 and TRBJ1-1, with 7 bases matching TRBD1. The CDR3 is 15 residues long. The V and J ends lost 5 bases and 4 bases, in that order; junction bases with no gene match: 10. Germline V gives CDR1 MNHEY, CDR2 SMNVEV (reference sequence). CDR3 sequence (DNA): TGTGCCAGCAGTCCAACAGGGGCAGGGGCCACTGAAGCTTTCTTT. Its protein product is CASSPTGAGATEAFF.

The chain has TRBV28 and TRBJ1-6; possibly TRBD1 for D (6 bases). This CDR3 has 17 amino acids. The V gene lost 3 bases and the J gene lost 5 bases, with 17 bases spanning the gap. Germline values: CDR1 MDHEN, CDR2 SYDVKM. As DNA, the CDR3 is TGTGCCAGCAGTTTGGCAGGTCCACAGGGTCATAATTCACCCCTCCACTTT. It encodes CASSLAGPQGHNSPLHF.

The chain employs TRBV27 and TRBJ2-7, with D maybe TRBD1 (5 bases). Germline assignment: CDR1 MNHEY and CDR2 SMNVEV (reference sequence). CDR3 size: 12 residues. Trimming left V 6 bases short and J 3 bases short, with 9 bases between. The chain's CDR3 is CASRDTIYEQYF. In nucleotides, the CDR3 is TGTGCCAGCAGGGACACCATCTACGAGCAGTACTTC.

This clone was picked up a small number of times. The gene calls are TRBV4-2 and TRBJ1-1; D perhaps matches TRBD1 (6 bases). This CDR3 is built from 15 residues. The V end was cut by 2 bases, the J end by 0 bases, with 10 bases between. Germline loops: CDR1 LGHNA, CDR2 YNFKEQ. DNA for the CDR3: TGTGCCAGCAGCCAACCGGGACACCTGAACACTGAAGCTTTCTTT. It encodes CASSQPGHLNTEAFF.

The genes are TRBV5-5 and TRBJ1-1, with unresolved D. This CDR3 is 15 amino acids long. In germline, CDR1 is SGHKS, CDR2 YYEKEE (reference sequence). The ends were cut back, 4 bases at V and 1 base at J, with 14 bases in the middle. In DNA, the CDR3 is TGTGCCAGCAGCCCGGTGAGGCTCCGGAACACTGAAGCTTTCTTT. Translated, it gives CASSPVRLRNTEAFF.

The rearrangement joins TRBV7-2 to TRBJ2-7; 10 positions match TRBD2. This CDR3 contains 13 residues. The V gene's germline CDR1 is SGHTA and CDR2 FQGNSA. V dropped 8 bases and J dropped 2; count of bases not matched to a gene: 3. CDR3: CASVLAGTYEQYF. The CDR3 region has the DNA TGTGCCAGCGTACTAGCGGGAACCTACGAGCAGTACTTC.

V gene TRBV28 combines with J gene TRBJ1-5; D gene ambiguous. V gave up 2 bases and J gave up 8 bases, with 13 bases separating them. Germline CDR1 and CDR2: MDHEN and SYDVKM. The CDR3 loop spans 14 amino acids. CDR3 in DNA: TGTGCCAGCAGTTTAAATTCCTTTCAGAAGCCCCAGCATTTT. Translating it yields CASSLNSFQKPQHF.

The chain is built from TRBV7-9 and TRBJ1-5; perhaps TRBD1 as D (5 bases). The V gene lost 4 bases and the J gene lost 0 bases, with 10 bases spanning the gap. From germline, CDR1 is SEHNR and CDR2 FQNEAQ (reference sequence). The CDR3 is 15 residues long. CDR3 sequence: CASSSQGDSNQPQHF. CDR3 nucleotide sequence: TGTGCCAGCAGCTCCCAGGGCGATAGCAATCAGCCCCAGCATTTT.

The chain combines TRBV13 with TRBJ2-7; the D is unclear. V was shortened by 0 bases and J by 6 bases, with 6 bases between the two germline ends. CDR1 PRHDT and CDR2 FYEKMQ come from the germline V gene (reference sequence). The CDR3 runs to 12 residues. CDR3 nucleotides: TGTGCCAGCAGCTTAGGGGCAAGCGAGCAGTACTTC. This codes for CASSLGASEQYF. The full variable domain, rest sourced from reference TRBV13 and TRBJ2-7, is AAGVIQSPRHLIKEKRETATLKCYPIPRHDTVYWYQQGPGQDPQFLISFYEKMQSDKGSIPDRFSAQQFSDYHSELNMSSLELGDSALYFCASSLGASEQYFGPGTRLTVT.

The chain joins TRBV25-1 to TRBJ1-1; 8 nucleotides line up with TRBD1. CDR1 MGHDK and CDR2 SYGVNS come from the germline V gene. The length of the CDR3 is 15 residues. V gave up 4 bases and J gave up 1 base; unmatched junction bases: 5. The CDR3 spells CASSARQGRNTEAFF. DNA of the CDR3: TGTGCCAGCAGTGCCAGACAGGGGAGGAACACTGAAGCTTTCTTT.

The V and J genes are TRBV3-1 (or the pseudogene TRBV3-2) and TRBJ1-2, with a possible D match to TRBD1 (6 bases). Germline CDR1 and CDR2: LGHDT and YNNKEL (reference sequence). Trimming stripped 2 bases from V and 7 bases from J, with 8 bases between. This CDR3 comprises 12 residues. The CDR3 DNA reads TGTGCCAGCAGCCAACCGGACAGTGGCTACACCTTC. Translated, it gives CASSQPDSGYTF.

The V gene is TRBV27, the J gene TRBJ1-1; TRBD1 agrees at 8 bases. The length of the CDR3 is 15 residues. Germline V gene sequence: CDR1 MNHEY, CDR2 SMNVEV (reference sequence). V lost 5 bases and J lost 4; bases outside the gene matches: 9. CDR3 protein: CASSLDRGGSTEAFF. CDR3 in DNA: TGTGCCAGCAGTCTAGACAGGGGTGGGAGCACTGAAGCTTTCTTT.

The V and J genes are TRBV27 and TRBJ2-4, with 14 bases lining up with TRBD2. V dropped 6 bases and J dropped 6; count of bases not matched to a gene: 10. The germline V gene has CDR1 MNHEY and CDR2 SMNVEV (reference sequence). This CDR3 region has 17 residues. The CDR3 loop reads CASRRMGLAGAGNIQYF. In DNA form, the CDR3 reads TGTGCCAGCAGACGGATGGGACTAGCGGGAGCGGGAAACATTCAGTACTTC.

The V call is TRBV5-1, the J call TRBJ1-3; D not resolved. Trimming cost V 0 bases and J 3 bases, with 4 bases left between them. Germline values: CDR1 SGHRS, CDR2 YFSETQ. The CDR3 consists of 13 residues. This CDR3 is CASSLDSGNTIYF. The CDR3 nucleotides read TGCGCCAGCAGCTTGGACAGTGGAAACACCATATATTTT.

The J gene is TRBJ1-3, the V gene TRBV7-9; D gene uncertain. The CDR3 is 15 amino acids. V lost 1 base and J 4 bases, leaving 11 bases between the germline ends. From germline, CDR1 is SEHNR and CDR2 FQNEAQ (reference sequence). CDR3 region: CASSLVVGAGNTIYF. The CDR3 bases are TGTGCCAGCAGCTTAGTAGTGGGAGCCGGAAACACCATATATTTT.

This clone came up once. The junction does not match germline at one end; this may be a read error. The chain has TRBV11-3 and TRBJ2-3; D uncertain. This CDR3 is built from 14 residues. CDR1 and CDR2 (germline): SGHNT, YENEEA. The CDR3 is CASSLAPSTDTQYF. The CDR3 nucleotides are TGTGCCAGCAGTTTAGCCCCGAGCACAGATACGCAGTATTTT.

The rearrangement joins TRBV9 to TRBJ2-1; TRBD2 matches 7 bases. The CDR3 spans 16 residues. Trimming took 2 bases from V and 4 from J; bases not matched to a gene: 9. The V gene's germline CDR1 is SGDLS and CDR2 YYNGEE. The CDR3 DNA reads as TGTGCCAGCAGCGTGATCTCGGGAGGTGCTTACAATGAGCAGTTCTTC. Residues: CASSVISGGAYNEQFF.

As regards this clone: Other DNA sequences in the same sample also yield this CDR3. This chain uses TRBV28 with TRBJ2-7, with D unresolved. V dropped 3 bases and J dropped 4 bases, with 10 bases sitting between them. The CDR3 runs 13 residues. Germline CDR1 is MDHEN and CDR2 is SYDVKM. For the CDR3, the DNA is TGTGCCAGCAGTTTGGGCAGATCTTACGAGCAGTACTTC. This sequence encodes CASSLGRSYEQYF.

This clone was seen a handful of times. The chain links TRBV28 to TRBJ1-2; 8 bases fit TRBD1. This CDR3 comprises 13 residues. The V and J ends lost 7 bases and 4 bases, in that order; junction bases with no gene match: 5. CDR1 is MDHEN, CDR2 SYDVKM, per germline. Here the CDR3 DNA reads TGTGCCAGCAACCCGACAGGGGTCTATGGCTACACCTTC. Translation gives CASNPTGVYGYTF.

This chain links TRBV3-1 (or the pseudogene TRBV3-2) with TRBJ1-1; D unresolved. CDR1 and CDR2 from the germline V gene are LGHDT and YNNKEL (reference sequence). There are 13 residues in the CDR3. V gave up 4 bases and J gave up 8 bases, with 14 bases separating them. The CDR3 nucleotides read TGTGCCAGCAGCCGGACTGATAATTCAGAAGCTTTCTTT. This sequence encodes CASSRTDNSEAFF.

The chain joins TRBV6-2 or TRBV6-3 to TRBJ2-3, with 9 bases that match TRBD1. Germline V CDR1 and CDR2: MNHEY, SVGEGT. The CDR3 runs to 17 residues. V gave up 2 bases and J gave up 0 bases; unmatched junction bases: 6. As DNA, the CDR3 is TGTGCCAGCAGTTACGTCCCCGGGACAGGGAGCACAGATACGCAGTATTTT. This translates into CASSYVPGTGSTDTQYF.

V gene TRBV7-9 combines with J gene TRBJ2-1, with TRBD1 as a possible D gene (6 bases). Deletions cut 0 bases from V and 4 bases from J, with 13 bases between. Germline V gives CDR1 SEHNR, CDR2 FQNEAQ (reference sequence). This CDR3 has 16 residues. The CDR3 spells CASSLAGQGIYNEQFF. CDR3 DNA sequence: TGTGCCAGCAGCTTAGCCGGCCAGGGGATATACAATGAGCAGTTCTTC.

The chain carries TRBV4-2 and TRBJ2-1; D gene ambiguous. V was shortened by 0 bases and J by 4 bases, with 7 bases between the two germline ends. Germline V gene data show CDR1 as LGHNA and CDR2 as YNFKEQ. The CDR3 consists of 14 residues. CDR3 in amino acids: CASSQDPPYNEQFF. The CDR3 DNA reads TGTGCCAGCAGCCAAGACCCCCCATACAATGAGCAGTTCTTC.

The V call is TRBV5-1, the J call TRBJ2-3; D gene uncertain. Germline assignment: CDR1 SGHRS and CDR2 YFSETQ. The CDR3 totals 16 residues. Trimming left V 1 base short and J 5 bases short, with 17 bases between. CDR3 protein: CASSLYTGGLKDTQYF. The CDR3 bases are TGCGCCAGCAGCTTGTACACCGGCGGCCTTAAAGATACGCAGTATTTT.

This rearrangement joins TRBV7-2 to TRBJ2-5; 9 bases fit TRBD2. J lost 7 bases, V lost 3 bases, and 15 bases had no gene match. The CDR3 has 17 amino acids. Germline-derived CDR1 and CDR2 are SGHTA and FQGNSA. CDR3 in DNA: TGTGCCAGCAGCTTCCCTGAGAGTAGCGGGAGAATGGTGACCCAGTACTTC. Translation: CASSFPESSGRMVTQYF.

This clone was observed a handful of times. This sequence joins TRBV30 and TRBJ2-1; 10 nucleotides align to TRBD2. The CDR3 covers 16 residues. With 0 bases clipped from V and 6 bases from J, the junction kept 8 bases outside the gene matches. CDR1 GTSNPN and CDR2 SVGIG come from the germline V gene (reference sequence). The CDR3 is CAWSVGASGRVNEQFF. CDR3 nucleotide sequence: TGTGCCTGGAGTGTAGGGGCTAGCGGGAGAGTCAATGAGCAGTTCTTC. The full variable domain, with the rest looked up from reference TRBV30 and TRBJ2-1, is SQTIHQWPATLVQPVGSPLSLECTVEGTSNPNLYWYRQAAGRGLQLLFYSVGIGQISSEVPQNLSASRPQDRQFILSSKKLLLSDSGFYLCAWSVGASGRVNEQFFGPGTRLTVL.

This rearrangement joins TRBV7-9 to TRBJ1-1; TRBD1 is a possible D gene (6 bases). CDR3 length: 13 residues. The germline V gene has CDR1 SEHNR and CDR2 FQNEAQ (reference sequence). V was cut by 2 bases and J by 8 bases, with 12 bases left in between. The CDR3 is CASSLISQGEAFF. CDR3 coding DNA: TGTGCCAGCAGCTTAATTTCACAGGGCGAAGCTTTCTTT.

V gene TRBV9 combines with J gene TRBJ1-2, with D perhaps TRBD1 (6 bases). The CDR3 runs to 14 residues. Deletions cut 4 bases from V and 4 bases from J, with 14 bases between. Germline-derived CDR1 and CDR2 are SGDLS and YYNGEE. This CDR3 is CASSPGQTFYGYTF. CDR3 DNA: TGTGCCAGCAGCCCTGGACAGACTTTCTATGGCTACACCTTC.

The rearrangement uses TRBV5-1 and TRBJ1-1, with D uncertain. The CDR3 sequence is 15 residues long. Per germline, CDR1 SGHRS and CDR2 YFSETQ. V dropped 0 bases and J dropped 1 base, with 10 bases sitting between them. This CDR3 reads CASSLEAGSNTEAFF. The CDR3 nucleotides are TGCGCCAGCAGCTTGGAAGCGGGCTCGAACACTGAAGCTTTCTTT.

V gene TRBV2 combines with J gene TRBJ1-1; no definite D call. Germline values: CDR1 SNHLY, CDR2 FYNNEI. The CDR3 is 13 amino acids. Trimming took off 4 bases at V and 6 bases at J, with 12 bases between the two ends. The CDR3 nucleotides are TGTGCCAGCAGTGTGATCCAGACTGCTGAAGCTTTCTTT. Its protein is CASSVIQTAEAFF.